This note documents a single TCR beta chain sequence. Seattle participants joined during active infection and were tracked over time. Sequenced by immunoSEQ multiplex PCR; TCRdb stores in-frame clones only, minus some. The table has 300,000 to 350,000 clones, 90% seen once. The data derive from a study of blood T cell repertoires in COVID-19. The CDR3 is made up of 13 amino acids. Germline CDR1 reads SEHNR; CDR2 reads FQNEAQ (reference sequence). Germline trimming cut 7 bases from V and 0 bases from J; bases unmatched to any gene: 3. This TCR came from a woman in her twenties or thirties with COVID-19, enrolled during active disease. The gene calls are TRBV7-9 and TRBJ2-7; 7 nucleotides match TRBD2. Sequencing used peripheral blood. The CDR3 here is CASTRGSSYEQYF. The CDR3 DNA reads as TGTGCCAGCACCCGCGGGAGCTCCTACGAGCAGTACTTC.